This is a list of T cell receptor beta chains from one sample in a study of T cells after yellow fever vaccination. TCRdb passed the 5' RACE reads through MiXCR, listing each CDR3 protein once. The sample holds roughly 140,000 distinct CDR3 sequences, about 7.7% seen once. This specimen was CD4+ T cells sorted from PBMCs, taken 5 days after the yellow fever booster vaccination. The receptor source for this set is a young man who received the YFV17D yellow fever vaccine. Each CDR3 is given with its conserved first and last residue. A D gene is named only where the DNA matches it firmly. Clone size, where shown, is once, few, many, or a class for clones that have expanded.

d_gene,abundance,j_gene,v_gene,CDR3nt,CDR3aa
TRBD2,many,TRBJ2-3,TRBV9,TGTGCCAGCAGCGACCCCCCGGGGGGGATAAGGGCAGATACGCAGTATTTT,CASSDPPGGIRADTQYF
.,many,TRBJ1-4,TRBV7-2,TGTGCCAGCAGCTACCGGGGGGGTAATGAAAAACTGTTTTTT,CASSYRGGNEKLFF
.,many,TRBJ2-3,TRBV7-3,TGTGCCAGCAGCTCCCCTGGAGAAGATACGCAGTATTTT,CASSSPGEDTQYF
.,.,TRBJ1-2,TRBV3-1,TGTGCCAGCAGCCAAGATCATGGGCAGTACTATGGCTACACCTTC,CASSQDHGQYYGYTF
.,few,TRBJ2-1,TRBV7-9,TGTGCCAGCAGCTTGTCGACGGGATACAATGAGCAGTTCTTC,CASSLSTGYNEQFF
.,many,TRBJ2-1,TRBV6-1,TGTGCCAGCAGGTCCCTTGCAGGGGCCTACAATGAGCAGTTCTTC,CASRSLAGAYNEQFF
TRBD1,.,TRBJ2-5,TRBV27,TGTGCCAGCCGACAGGGTCTAGAGACCCAGTACTTC,CASRQGLETQYF
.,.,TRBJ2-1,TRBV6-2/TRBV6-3,TGTGCCAGCAGTTACTCGACCCACAGGTACAATGAGCAGTTCTTC,CASSYSTHRYNEQFF
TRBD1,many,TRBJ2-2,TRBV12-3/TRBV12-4,TGTGCCAGCAGAATACAGGGGATCGTATCCGGGGAGCTGTTTTTT,CASRIQGIVSGELFF
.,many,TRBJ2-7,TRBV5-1,TGCGCCAGCAGCTTGGAGCCAGGGCCCTACGAGCAGTACTTC,CASSLEPGPYEQYF
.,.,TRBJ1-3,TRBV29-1,TGCAGCGTTGCTGGCTCTGGAAACACCATATATTTT,CSVAGSGNTIYF
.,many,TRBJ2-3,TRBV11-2,TGTGCCAGCAGCTTGGCCAGGATCCTCACAGATACGCAGTATTTT,CASSLARILTDTQYF
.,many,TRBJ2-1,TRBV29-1,TGCAGCGTTCCGGGCCGGGACTTTTACAATGAGCAGTTCTTC,CSVPGRDFYNEQFF
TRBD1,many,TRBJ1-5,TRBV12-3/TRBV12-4,TGTGCCAGCAGTTGGGGACAGGCCAACGGTCAGCCCCAGCATTTT,CASSWGQANGQPQHF
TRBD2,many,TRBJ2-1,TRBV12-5,TGTGCTAGTGGTTTGGGTCCGCGAGCGGGGTACAATGAGCAGTTCTTC,CASGLGPRAGYNEQFF
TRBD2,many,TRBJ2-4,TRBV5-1,TGCGCCAGCAGCTCGGGGGGTGTCAAAAACATTCAGTACTTC,CASSSGGVKNIQYF
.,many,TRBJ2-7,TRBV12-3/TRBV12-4,TGTGCCAGCAGTTCGACAGGGAGGGGAAGGTACGAGCAGTACTTC,CASSSTGRGRYEQYF
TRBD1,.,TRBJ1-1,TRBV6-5,TGTGCCAGCAGAAGACAGGGTGACGCTTTCTTT,CASRRQGDAFF
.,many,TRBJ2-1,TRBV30,TGTGCCTGGAGTGTTGTCAAAAGCTCCTACAATGAGCAGTTCTTC,CAWSVVKSSYNEQFF
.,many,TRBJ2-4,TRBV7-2,TGTGCCAGCAGCTTAGACAGGCGGGACATTCAGTACTTC,CASSLDRRDIQYF
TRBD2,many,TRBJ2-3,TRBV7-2,TGTGCCAGCAGCGCTAGCGGGAACTCTAGAACAGATACGCAGTATTTT,CASSASGNSRTDTQYF
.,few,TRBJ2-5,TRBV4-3,TGCGCCAGCAGCCAAGGGTCGTACGTCCAAGAGACCCAGTACTTC,CASSQGSYVQETQYF
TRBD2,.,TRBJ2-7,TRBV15,TGTGCCACGCGGACTAGCGGGAGGAGTTCCGAGCAGTACTTC,CATRTSGRSSEQYF
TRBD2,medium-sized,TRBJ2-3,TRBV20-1,TGCAGTGCTAGAAGCGGGAGGCGTGGAACAGATACGCAGTATTTT,CSARSGRRGTDTQYF
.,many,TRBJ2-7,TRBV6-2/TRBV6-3,TGTGCCAGCCCCGCCGGGCTCCTCAACTACGAGCAGTACTTC,CASPAGLLNYEQYF
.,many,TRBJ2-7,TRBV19,TGTGCCAGTACCGATCGGGTGGGCGAGCAGTACTTC,CASTDRVGEQYF
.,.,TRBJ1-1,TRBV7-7,TGTGCTAGCAGCTTAAATAAGAACACTGAAGCTTTCTTT,CASSLNKNTEAFF
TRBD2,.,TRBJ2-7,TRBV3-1,TGTGCCAGCAGCTATCCGATGACTAGCGGGAGGGCGGGGTCCTACGAGCAGTACTTC,CASSYPMTSGRAGSYEQYF
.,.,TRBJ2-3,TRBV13,TGTGTCAGCAGACCACCCTCCAAGACGGGCACAGATACGCAGTATTTT,CVSRPPSKTGTDTQYF
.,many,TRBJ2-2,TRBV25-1,TGTGCCAGCAGGGGAAGTGGGAGGAAGAACACCGGGGAGCTGTTTTTT,CASRGSGRKNTGELFF
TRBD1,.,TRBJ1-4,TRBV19,TGTGCCAGCTCCCTTCGGGACAGTGTGGAAAAACTGTTTTTT,CASSLRDSVEKLFF
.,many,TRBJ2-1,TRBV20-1,TGCAGTGCCCAGCGACTTATAAATGAGCAGTTCTTC,CSAQRLINEQFF
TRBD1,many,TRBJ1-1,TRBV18,TGTGCCAGCTCACCCCCCGGGACAGTGAGTACTGAAGCTTTCTTT,CASSPPGTVSTEAFF
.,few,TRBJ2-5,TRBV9,TGTGCCAGCAGCCTCCGGAGTACAGAGACCCAGTACTTC,CASSLRSTETQYF
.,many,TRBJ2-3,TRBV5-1,TGCGCCAGCAGCTCCTCGCAATCCCTAGGGGATACGCAGTATTTT,CASSSSQSLGDTQYF
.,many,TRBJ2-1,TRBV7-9,TGTGCCAGCAGCTTAGAAAGGAGGAGCTCCTACAATGAGCAGTTCTTC,CASSLERRSSYNEQFF
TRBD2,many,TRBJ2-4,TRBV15,TGTGCCACCAGCAGAGAGGGCATAGCGGGACGCTCCCATGATGCCATTCAGTACTTC,CATSREGIAGRSHDAIQYF
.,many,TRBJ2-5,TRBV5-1,TGCGCCAGCAGCTTGGGAGGGGCCAAAGAGACCCAGTACTTC,CASSLGGAKETQYF
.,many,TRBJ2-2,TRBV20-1,TGCAGTGCTAGAGGCAGGATAGCGAACACCGGGGAGCTGTTTTTT,CSARGRIANTGELFF
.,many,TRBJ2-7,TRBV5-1,TGCGCCAGCAGCACCGGGCCCACCGATATCGAGCAGTACTTC,CASSTGPTDIEQYF
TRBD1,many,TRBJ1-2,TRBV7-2,TGTGCCAGCAGCAAAGGACAGGGGGCCGACTATGGCTACACCTTC,CASSKGQGADYGYTF
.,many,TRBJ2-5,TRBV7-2,TGTGCCAGCAGCCCCTGGGGCGCCCAATTCGAGACCCAGTACTTC,CASSPWGAQFETQYF